The text below deals with one T cell receptor (beta chain). The antigen remains unidentified. These data come from a study of cytomegalovirus exposure and HLA in healthy donors. CDR3 length: 15 residues. Germline V gene sequence: CDR1 MNHEY, CDR2 SVGAGI. Study-wide points: Some V segments, TRBV6-2 and TRBV6-3 among them, were indistinguishable and were therefore excluded.

The PCR was carried out with 60 Vbeta primers and 13 Jbeta primers. Original handling: Unique TCR beta chains totaled some 80 million in a later count, with around 10 million of them shared. TCRdb's table, derived via immunoSEQ multiplex PCR, lists solely in-frame clones and lacks some. The V and J calls and clone size are taken from that table; D and trimming were inferred from the DNA. The listing records fewer than 150,000 clones. The source of this sequence is a woman in her sixties or seventies in good health and CMV-seronegative. The sequencing input was PBMCs. The chain recombines TRBV6-5 with TRBJ2-5, with TRBD2 matching over 10 bases. The last part of the DNA fits TRBJ2-7 better; the J call may be wrong. The CDR3: CASSYSGRFSYEQYF. The CDR3 nucleotides are TGTGCCAGCAGTTATAGCGGGAGGTTCTCCTACGAGCAGTACTTC.